This T cell receptor beta chain originates from a study of T-cell memory formation after mild COVID-19. To note about this clonotype: What it recognizes is unknown.

Study conclusions and caveats: Cross-reactive memory appears to have joined, as suggested by some responding clones showing up in pre-infection memory.

From germline, CDR1 is MGHDK and CDR2 SYGVNS. The CDR3 is 16 amino acids. V was trimmed by 3 bases and J by 5 bases, leaving 16 bases between them. Via MiXCR, TCRdb re-called the 5' RACE reads, giving one row per CDR3 protein. Among around 510,000 distinct CDR3 sequences listed, roughly 22% were seen once. Sequenced: PBMCs or a T cell subset sorted from them (not recorded which). V usage is TRBV25-1 and J usage is TRBJ2-2; D perhaps matches TRBD1 (5 bases). The receptor comes from an adult woman who had mild COVID-19 (a few samples of this study predate the infection). Cell type and time point are not known. The CDR3: CASSEASGIRTGELFF. The DNA for the CDR3 is TGTGCCAGCAGTGAGGCCTCAGGGATAAGGACCGGGGAGCTGTTTTTT.